This T cell receptor beta chain is from a study of T cells in Graves' hyperthyroidism and ophthalmopathy. Patients aged 18 to 65 with hyperthyroidism were newly diagnosed, with duration under 2 months. The blood specimen was taken at initial hyperthyroidism diagnosis, before any ophthalmopathy symptoms. The CDR3 length is 15 residues. V was trimmed by 0 bases and J by 9 bases, leaving 13 bases between them. Germline CDR1 SGDLS, CDR2 YYNGEE. The investigators amplified TCR beta CDR3 regions from RNA transcripts. TCR CDR3 regions were first amplified by RT-PCR with HTBI primers. TCRdb recomputed calls from the multiplex PCR reads with MiXCR, one row per CDR3 protein. The data show hundreds of thousands of distinct CDR3 sequences, around 13% seen once.

The sample taken for sequencing was blood. The clonotype originates from a woman in her 30s with Graves' hyperthyroidism that later progressed to Graves' ophthalmopathy. This chain uses TRBV9 with TRBJ1-6, with D unresolved. Here the CDR3 reads CASSVGAEGVSPLHF. DNA for the CDR3: TGTGCCAGCAGCGTAGGAGCAGAGGGAGTTTCACCCCTCCACTTT.